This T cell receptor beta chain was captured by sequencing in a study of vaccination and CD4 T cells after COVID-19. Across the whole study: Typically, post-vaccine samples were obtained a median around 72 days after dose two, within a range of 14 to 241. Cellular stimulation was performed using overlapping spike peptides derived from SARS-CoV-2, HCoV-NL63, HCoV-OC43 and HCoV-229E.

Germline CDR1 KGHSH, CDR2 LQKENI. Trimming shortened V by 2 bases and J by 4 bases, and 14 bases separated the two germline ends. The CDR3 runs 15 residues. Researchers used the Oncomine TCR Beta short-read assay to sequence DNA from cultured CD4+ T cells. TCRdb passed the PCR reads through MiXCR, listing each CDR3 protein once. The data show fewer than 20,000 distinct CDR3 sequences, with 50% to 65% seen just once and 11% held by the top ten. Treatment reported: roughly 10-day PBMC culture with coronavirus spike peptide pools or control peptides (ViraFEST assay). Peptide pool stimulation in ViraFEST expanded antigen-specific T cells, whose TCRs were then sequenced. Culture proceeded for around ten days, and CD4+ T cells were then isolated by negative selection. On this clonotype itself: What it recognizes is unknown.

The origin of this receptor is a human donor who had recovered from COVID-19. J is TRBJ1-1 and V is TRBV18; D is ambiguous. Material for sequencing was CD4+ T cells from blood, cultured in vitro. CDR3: CASSPMPVEVTEAFF. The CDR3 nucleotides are TGTGCCAGCTCACCAATGCCGGTCGAAGTCACTGAAGCTTTCTTT.